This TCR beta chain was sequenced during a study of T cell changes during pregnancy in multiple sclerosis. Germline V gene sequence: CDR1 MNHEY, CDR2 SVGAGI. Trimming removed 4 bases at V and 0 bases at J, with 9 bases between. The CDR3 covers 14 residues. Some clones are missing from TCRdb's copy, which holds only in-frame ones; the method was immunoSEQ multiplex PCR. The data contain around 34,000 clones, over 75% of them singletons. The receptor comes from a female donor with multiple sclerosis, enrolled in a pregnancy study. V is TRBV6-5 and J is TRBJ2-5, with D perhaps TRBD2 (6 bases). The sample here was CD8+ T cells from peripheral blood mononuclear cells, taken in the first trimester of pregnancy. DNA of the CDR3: TGTGCCAGCAGTTCTCGGGGGTACCAAGAGACCCAGTACTTC. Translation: CASSSRGYQETQYF.